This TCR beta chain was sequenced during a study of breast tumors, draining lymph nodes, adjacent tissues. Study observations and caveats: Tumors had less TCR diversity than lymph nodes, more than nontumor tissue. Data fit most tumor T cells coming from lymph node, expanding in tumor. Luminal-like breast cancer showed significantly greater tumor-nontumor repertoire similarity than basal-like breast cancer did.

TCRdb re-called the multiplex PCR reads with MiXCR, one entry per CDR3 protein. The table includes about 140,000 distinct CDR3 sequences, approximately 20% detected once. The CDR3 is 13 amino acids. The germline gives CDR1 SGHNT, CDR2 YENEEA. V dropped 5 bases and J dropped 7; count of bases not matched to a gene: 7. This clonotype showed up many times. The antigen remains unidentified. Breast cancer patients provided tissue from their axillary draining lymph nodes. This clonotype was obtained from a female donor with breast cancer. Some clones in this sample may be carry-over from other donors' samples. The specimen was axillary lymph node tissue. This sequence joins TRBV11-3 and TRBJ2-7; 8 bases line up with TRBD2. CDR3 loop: CASSRGGMGEQYF. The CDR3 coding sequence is TGTGCCAGCAGCCGGGGGGGCATGGGGGAGCAGTACTTC.